Included here is one T cell receptor beta chain sequence, with context. Its cognate antigen is unknown. These data belong to a study of T cells after yellow fever vaccination. In the study overall: Those fractions that held only low numbers of cells were prepared using the SMART-Seq v4 Ultra Low Input RNA kit. Study-wide results and caveats: After the booster, over 95% of CD4 and more than 75% of CD8 primary-response clones were re-detected. CD4 and CD8 compartments shared a small share of clonotypes, likely from convergent recombination.

V was pared by 0 bases and J by 6 bases, with 22 bases between. CDR1 is SGHAT and CDR2 is FQNNGV in the germline V gene. This CDR3 region has 18 residues. TCRdb analysed the 5' RACE reads with MiXCR anew, one entry per CDR3 protein. The sample has 550,000 to 750,000 distinct CDR3 sequences; approximately 13% are singletons. The starting material was PBMCs, obtained on the day of the yellow fever booster vaccination. The TCR was taken from a young man who received the YFV17D yellow fever vaccine. The V gene is TRBV11-2, the J gene TRBJ2-3, with D perhaps TRBD2 (6 bases). In nucleotides, the CDR3 is TGTGCCAGCAGCTTAGATCGGGTCGGGACTCCCCCCGGGGATACGCAGTATTTT. Translation gives CASSLDRVGTPPGDTQYF.